Following are 29 T cell receptor beta chains from one sample sequenced in a study of blood T cell repertoires in COVID-19 (dated by TCRdb to the early 2020s). Library method: the immunoSEQ multiplex PCR assay. Drawn from immuneACCESS, this table holds only the in-frame rearrangements with V and J called that TCRdb kept. Clones are partly lost; checked studies trace under half to an unresolved V gene and leave the rest unexplained. Here the sample has about 59,000 clones; 81% occur a single time. In total, the top ten clones hold around 30% of the sample. Input material: peripheral blood. These receptors all stem from an elderly woman with active or convalescent COVID-19.

The V gene is TRBV3-1 (or the pseudogene TRBV3-2), the J gene TRBJ1-6, with D hard to call. The germline V gene has CDR1 LGHDT and CDR2 YNNKEL (reference sequence). The CDR3 has 14 amino acids. Trimming shortened V by 2 bases and J by 8 bases, and 10 bases separated the two germline ends. CDR3 residues: CASSQTVRDSPLHF. CDR3 sequence (DNA): TGTGCCAGCAGCCAAACAGTCCGAGATTCACCCCTCCACTTT.

The chain employs TRBV5-1 and TRBJ1-1; TRBD1 agrees at 9 bases. CDR1 and CDR2 from the germline V gene are SGHRS and YFSETQ. This CDR3 has 16 amino acids. The V segment lost 0 bases and the J segment 6 bases; nucleotides outside the gene matches: 9. CDR3 amino acids: CASSLGSGQGTAEAFF. As DNA, the CDR3 is TGCGCCAGCAGCTTGGGATCGGGACAGGGAACAGCTGAAGCTTTCTTT.

The V gene is TRBV20-1, the J gene TRBJ1-4; D gene unclear. This CDR3 comprises 11 residues. From germline, CDR1 is DFQATT and CDR2 SNEGSKA (reference sequence). The CDR3 region is CRARVGEKLFF. The CDR3 DNA reads as TGCAGAGCTCGGGTTGGGGAAAAACTGTTTTTT.

The CDR3 loop reads CASSLGQAMNTEAFF. CDR3 DNA sequence: TGTGCCAGCAGCTTAGGTCAGGCCATGAACACTGAAGCTTTCTTT. V is TRBV7-2 and J is TRBJ1-1; no clear D gene. The V end was cut by 1 base, the J end by 0 bases, with 9 bases between. Germline CDR1 reads SGHTA; CDR2 reads FQGNSA. The CDR3 has 15 residues.

Here the CDR3 reads CASSSRQGETQYF. CDR3 coding DNA: TGTGCCAGCAGTTCCCGACAGGGTGAGACCCAGTACTTC. The gene calls are TRBV12-3 or TRBV12-4 and TRBJ2-5, with 7 bases that match TRBD1. The junction had 4 bases not matched to a gene; V was cut back by 4 bases and J by 5 bases. The CDR3 length is 13 residues.

The genes are TRBV6-5 and TRBJ2-5; TRBD2 is a possible D gene (6 bases). The CDR3 loop spans 12 amino acids. CDR1 and CDR2 from the germline V gene are MNHEY and SVGAGI. V lost 8 bases to trimming and J lost 1 base, with 8 bases between them. CDR3 nucleotides: TGTGCCAGCGGGCGGGGCCAAGAGACCCAGTACTTC. Its protein product is CASGRGQETQYF.

The chain combines TRBV7-3 with TRBJ1-2; 7 nucleotides align to TRBD1. V dropped 2 bases and J dropped 4; count of bases not matched to a gene: 7. Germline CDR1 and CDR2: SGHTA and FQGTGA. CDR3 size: 15 residues. The CDR3 sequence: CASSLSRDSLYGYTF. DNA of the CDR3: TGTGCCAGCAGCTTATCCCGGGACAGTCTCTATGGCTACACCTTC.

The chain links TRBV7-9 to TRBJ1-1; TRBD1 aligns across 7 bases. Germline CDR1 SEHNR, CDR2 FQNEAQ (reference sequence). This CDR3 comprises 13 residues. Trimming at V came to 5 bases and at J to 5 bases, leaving 5 bases not matched to a gene. The CDR3 spells CASSGQTGTEAFF. The DNA for the CDR3 is TGTGCCAGCAGCGGGCAGACAGGGACTGAAGCTTTCTTT.

This clone occurred once. The rearrangement uses TRBV6-6 and TRBJ1-5; 7 bases match TRBD1. V lost 5 bases, J lost 14 bases, and 6 bases stayed unmatched. The germline V gene encodes CDR1 MNHNY and CDR2 SVGAGI (reference sequence). This CDR3 contains 11 residues. The CDR3 here is CASSPGQREHF. The DNA for the CDR3 is TGTGCCAGCAGTCCGGGACAGAGGGAGCATTTT.

The chain links TRBV4-3 to TRBJ2-1; D remains unclear. The CDR3 has 14 amino acids. The germline V gene has CDR1 LGHNA and CDR2 YSLEER. The V and J ends lost 1 base and 9 bases respectively, with 13 bases between them. In nucleotides, the CDR3 is TGCGCCAGCAGCCAAGTGGGCCCTGGGTCTGAGCAGTTCTTC. Translated: CASSQVGPGSEQFF.

This clone was detected once. The chain links TRBV5-8 to TRBJ2-5; 7 bases agree with TRBD1. Unmatched junction bases numbered 13, after V lost 1 base and J lost 4 bases. This CDR3 comprises 17 residues. The germline CDR1 and CDR2 sequences are SGHTS and YDEGEE. The CDR3 here is CASSLSDRVFLSETQYF. The DNA for the CDR3 is TGTGCCAGCAGCTTGTCAGACAGGGTTTTTCTATCAGAGACCCAGTACTTC.

The V and J genes are TRBV28 and TRBJ2-1; weak D call: TRBD2 (5 bases). V was trimmed by 5 bases and J by 12 bases, leaving 11 bases between them. Germline V gene data show CDR1 as MDHEN and CDR2 as SYDVKM. This CDR3 spans 11 amino acids. The CDR3 here is CASSATRGQFF. CDR3 coding DNA: TGTGCCAGCAGTGCTACTAGAGGGCAGTTCTTC.

This sequence joins TRBV28 and TRBJ1-6, with D possibly matching TRBD1 (5 bases). CDR3 length equals 15 residues. In germline, CDR1 is MDHEN, CDR2 SYDVKM. The V end lost 6 bases, the J end lost 6 bases, and 15 bases lay between the germline ends. This CDR3 reads CASSRLPQGNSPLHF. The CDR3 bases are TGTGCCAGCAGCCGCCTCCCTCAGGGTAATTCACCCCTCCACTTT.

The V call is TRBV2, the J call TRBJ2-5; D is undetermined. The CDR3 spans 12 residues. Germline V gives CDR1 SNHLY, CDR2 FYNNEI. Trimming cost V 5 bases and J 6 bases, with 10 bases left between them. Here the CDR3 DNA reads TGTGCCAGCAGTTTAGAGGATCAGACCCAGTACTTC. It is translated as CASSLEDQTQYF.

The rearrangement joins TRBV5-5 to TRBJ1-1; the match to TRBD1 covers 9 bases. Trimming removed 2 bases from V and 5 bases from J; junction bases left unmatched: 13. CDR3 length: 17 amino acids. The germline V gene encodes CDR1 SGHKS and CDR2 YYEKEE (reference sequence). In DNA, the CDR3 is TGTGCCAGCAGCTTCGGTTACGGGACAGGGTACGATACTGAAGCTTTCTTT. Translating it yields CASSFGYGTGYDTEAFF.

This clone was seen a single time. The CDR3 sequence: CASSSRGGNQPQHF. In nucleotides, the CDR3 is TGTGCCAGCAGTTCAAGGGGAGGTAATCAGCCCCAGCATTTT. The genes are TRBV6-5 and TRBJ1-5, with a tentative D call TRBD1 (5 bases). Trimming shortened V by 4 bases and J by 4 bases, and 11 bases separated the two germline ends. The CDR3 length is 14 residues. Per germline, CDR1 MNHEY and CDR2 SVGAGI.

The V call is TRBV12-5, the J call TRBJ1-1, with 7 bases that match TRBD1. V lost 5 bases, J lost 4 bases, and 10 bases stayed unmatched. The V gene's germline CDR1 is LGHNT and CDR2 FRNRAP. The CDR3 covers 15 residues. The CDR3 protein is CASGPSSRQGTEAFF. CDR3 in DNA: TGTGCTAGTGGTCCCTCCAGTAGACAGGGCACTGAAGCTTTCTTT. The full variable domain, in which reference TRBV12-5 and TRBJ1-1 provide the parts outside the CDR3, is DARVTQTPRHKVTEMGQEVTMRCQPILGHNTVFWYRQTMMQGLELLAYFRNRAPLDDSGMPKDRFSAEMPDATLATLKIQPSEPRDSAVYFCASGPSSRQGTEAFFGQGTRLTVV.

There are a few counts of this clone. The chain carries TRBV4-1 and TRBJ1-2; D is undetermined. The V end was cut by 2 bases, the J end by 0 bases, with 7 bases between. The CDR3 totals 14 residues. Germline V gene sequence: CDR1 MGHRA, CDR2 YSYEKL. For the CDR3, the DNA is TGCGCCAGCAGCCAAAGCGTCTCTAACTATGGCTACACCTTC. Protein product: CASSQSVSNYGYTF.

V and J are TRBV28 and TRBJ2-3; no definite D call. The germline V and J ends were trimmed by 4 bases and 2 bases, with 10 bases remaining between them. Germline V gene data show CDR1 as MDHEN and CDR2 as SYDVKM. The CDR3 loop spans 14 amino acids. The CDR3 sequence is CASSSHSITDTQYF. The CDR3 DNA sequence: TGTGCCAGCAGTTCCCACTCAATCACAGATACGCAGTATTTT.

The chain has TRBV7-2 and TRBJ1-5; TRBD1 matches at 7 bases. Germline values: CDR1 SGHTA, CDR2 FQGNSA. After removal of 5 bases from V and 7 bases from J, the junction contained 11 bases not matched to a gene. The CDR3 consists of 15 residues. The CDR3 spells CASSLRRGPEQPQHF. The CDR3 region has the DNA TGTGCCAGCAGCCTGCGTAGGGGGCCAGAGCAGCCCCAGCATTTT.

This clone was detected only once. J is TRBJ1-2 and V is TRBV7-8; D perhaps matches TRBD1 (5 bases). This CDR3 region has 14 residues. Per germline, CDR1 SGHVS and CDR2 FQNEAQ. Trimming removed 5 bases at V and 8 bases at J, with 18 bases between. CDR3 nucleotides: TGTGCCAGCAGCCCTACGGGACTTCAGAACGGCTACACCTTC. Its protein is CASSPTGLQNGYTF.

The rearrangement links TRBV4-1 to TRBJ1-5; D remains unclear. V was pared by 0 bases and J by 4 bases, with 10 bases between. CDR3 length: 15 residues. Germline assignment: CDR1 MGHRA and CDR2 YSYEKL. CDR3 region: CASSQELRGNQPQHF. CDR3 sequence (DNA): TGCGCCAGCAGCCAAGAGCTGAGAGGGAATCAGCCCCAGCATTTT.

About this clone: Other nucleotide sequences in the sample specify the same CDR3. The V call is TRBV5-1, the J call TRBJ2-5; weak D call: TRBD1 (6 bases). V was pared by 0 bases and J by 2 bases, with 11 bases between. This CDR3 contains 15 residues. Per the germline V gene, CDR1 is SGHRS and CDR2 is YFSETQ. The CDR3, as DNA: TGCGCCAGCAGCTTGGACAGGGTAGGGCAAGAGACCCAGTACTTC. Translating gives CASSLDRVGQETQYF.

CDR3 sequence: CASSFLAGGTNEQFF. DNA of the CDR3: TGCGCCAGCAGCTTTCTAGCGGGGGGGACGAATGAGCAGTTCTTC. The chain carries TRBV5-1 and TRBJ2-1; 12 bases match TRBD2. With V trimmed by 2 bases and J by 7 bases, 4 bases remained unmatched. In germline, CDR1 is SGHRS, CDR2 YFSETQ. CDR3 length equals 15 residues.

The chain carries TRBV18 and TRBJ1-1, with 12 bases that match TRBD1. The CDR3 spans 16 residues. The V gene end was trimmed by 4 bases and the J gene end by 0 bases; junction bases not matched to a gene: 3. CDR1 is KGHSH, CDR2 LQKENI, per germline. The CDR3 spells CASSLGQGAMNTEAFF. The CDR3, as DNA: TGTGCCAGCTCACTGGGACAGGGGGCGATGAACACTGAAGCTTTCTTT.

The rearrangement uses TRBV4-3 and TRBJ1-6; D is possibly TRBD1 (5 bases). The CDR3 runs to 16 residues. In germline, CDR1 is LGHNA, CDR2 YSLEER. Trimming left V 0 bases short and J 0 bases short, with 6 bases between. The CDR3 sequence: CASSQEDNSYNSPLHF. CDR3 in DNA: TGCGCCAGCAGCCAAGAGGACAACTCCTATAATTCACCCCTCCACTTT.

The table lists this clone with a few counts. This sequence joins TRBV18 and TRBJ2-2; TRBD1 matches 8 bases. V lost 2 bases, J lost 2 bases, and 1 base stayed unmatched. This CDR3 has 15 amino acids. Germline values: CDR1 KGHSH, CDR2 LQKENI. Here the CDR3 DNA reads TGTGCCAGCTCACCAGGACAGGGAAACACCGGGGAGCTGTTTTTT. Translation: CASSPGQGNTGELFF.

The chain joins TRBV10-3 to TRBJ2-5; D possibly corresponds to TRBD1 (5 bases). The germline gives CDR1 ENHRY, CDR2 SYGVKD. CDR3 length: 13 amino acids. Deletions cut 6 bases from V and 5 bases from J, with 13 bases between. CDR3 amino acids: CAIRDNAPETQYF. The CDR3 DNA reads TGTGCCATCAGGGACAACGCACCGGAGACCCAGTACTTC.

This clone was seen just once. The genes are TRBV10-1 and TRBJ2-1; TRBD1 matches at 10 bases. Trimming cost V 0 bases and J 7 bases; bases outside gene matches: 6. The CDR3 runs to 16 residues. Looked up from germline, CDR1 is WNHNN and CDR2 is SYGVQD (reference sequence). Here the CDR3 DNA reads TGCGCCAGCAGTGAGTCGAGGACAGGGGGGACGAATGAGCAGTTCTTC. Encoded protein: CASSESRTGGTNEQFF.